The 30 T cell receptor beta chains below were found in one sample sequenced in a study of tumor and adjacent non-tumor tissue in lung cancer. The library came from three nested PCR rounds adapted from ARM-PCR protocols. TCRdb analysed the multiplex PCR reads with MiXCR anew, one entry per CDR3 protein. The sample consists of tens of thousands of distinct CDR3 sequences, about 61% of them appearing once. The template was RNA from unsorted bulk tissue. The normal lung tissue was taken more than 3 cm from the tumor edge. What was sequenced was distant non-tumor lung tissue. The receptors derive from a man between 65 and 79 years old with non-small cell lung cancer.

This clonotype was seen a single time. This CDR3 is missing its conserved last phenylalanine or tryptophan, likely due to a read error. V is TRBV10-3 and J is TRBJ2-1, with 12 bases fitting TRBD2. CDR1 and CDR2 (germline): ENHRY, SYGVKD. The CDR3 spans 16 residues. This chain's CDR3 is CAISVSGLAGNNEQFL. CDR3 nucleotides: TGTGCTATCAGTGTTTCCGGACTAGCGGGAAACAATGAGCAGTTCTTA.

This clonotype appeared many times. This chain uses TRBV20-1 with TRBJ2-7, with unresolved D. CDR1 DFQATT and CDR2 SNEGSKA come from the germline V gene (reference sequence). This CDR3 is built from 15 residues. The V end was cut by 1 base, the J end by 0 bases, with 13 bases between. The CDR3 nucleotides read TGCAGTGCTAGAGTCGTCGGAAGGAGCTCCTACGAGCAGTACTTC. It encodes CSARVVGRSSYEQYF.

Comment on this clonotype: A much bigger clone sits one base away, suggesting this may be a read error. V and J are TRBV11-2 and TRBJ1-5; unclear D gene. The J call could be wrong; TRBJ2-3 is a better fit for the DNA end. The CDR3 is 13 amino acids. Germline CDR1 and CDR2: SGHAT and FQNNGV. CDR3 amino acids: CASSLSVNQPQYF. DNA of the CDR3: TGTGCCAGCAGCTTGTCCGTAAATCAGCCCCAGTATTTT.

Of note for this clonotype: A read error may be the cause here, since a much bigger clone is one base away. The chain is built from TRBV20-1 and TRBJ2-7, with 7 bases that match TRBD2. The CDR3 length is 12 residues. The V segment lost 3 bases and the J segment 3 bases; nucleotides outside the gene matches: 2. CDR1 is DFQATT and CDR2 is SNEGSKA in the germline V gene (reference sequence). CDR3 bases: TGCAGTGCTAGCGGGGGGATCTACGAGCAGTACTTC. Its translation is CSASGGIYEQYF.

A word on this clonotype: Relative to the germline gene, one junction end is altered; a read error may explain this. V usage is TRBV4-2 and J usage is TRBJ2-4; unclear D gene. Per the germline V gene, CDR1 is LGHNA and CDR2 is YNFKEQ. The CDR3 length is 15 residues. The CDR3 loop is CAGSQDWAVRPFQYF. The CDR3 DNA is TGTGCCGGCAGCCAAGATTGGGCAGTTCGCCCATTTCAGTACTTC.

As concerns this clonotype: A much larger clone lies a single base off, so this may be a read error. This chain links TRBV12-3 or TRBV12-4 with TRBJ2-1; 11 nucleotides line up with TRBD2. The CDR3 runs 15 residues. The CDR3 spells CASILAGGTWNEQFF. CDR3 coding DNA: TGTGCCAGCATTTTAGCGGGGGGGACTTGGAATGAGCAGTTCTTC.

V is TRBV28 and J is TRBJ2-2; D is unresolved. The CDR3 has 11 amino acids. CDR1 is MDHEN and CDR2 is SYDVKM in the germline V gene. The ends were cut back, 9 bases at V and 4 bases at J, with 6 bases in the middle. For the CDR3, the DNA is TGTGCCAGTGTGGGCACCGGGGAGCTGTTTTTT. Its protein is CASVGTGELFF.

The CDR3 loop is CSTVGIVRGNYGYTF. The CDR3, as DNA: TGCAGTACCGTAGGTATAGTCAGGGGAAACTATGGCTACACCTTC. The rearrangement joins TRBV20-1 to TRBJ1-2; a possible D gene is TRBD1 (6 bases). The germline CDR1 and CDR2 sequences are DFQATT and SNEGSKA (reference sequence). The V gene lost 8 bases and the J gene lost 2 bases, with 21 bases spanning the gap. This CDR3 region has 15 residues.

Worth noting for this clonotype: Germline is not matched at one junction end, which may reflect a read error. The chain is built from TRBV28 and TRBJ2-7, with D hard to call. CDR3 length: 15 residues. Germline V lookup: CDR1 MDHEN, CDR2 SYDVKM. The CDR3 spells CTSSFSDLSSYEQYF. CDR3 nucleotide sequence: TGTACCAGCAGTTTCTCCGACTTAAGCTCCTACGAGCAGTACTTC.

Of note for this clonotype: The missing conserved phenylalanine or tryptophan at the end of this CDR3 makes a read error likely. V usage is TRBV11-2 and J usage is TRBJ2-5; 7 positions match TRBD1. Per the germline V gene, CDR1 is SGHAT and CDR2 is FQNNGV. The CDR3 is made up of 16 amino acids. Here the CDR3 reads CACSLGWDSSQETQYL. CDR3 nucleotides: TGTGCCTGCAGCTTAGGATGGGACAGCTCTCAAGAGACCCAGTACCTC.

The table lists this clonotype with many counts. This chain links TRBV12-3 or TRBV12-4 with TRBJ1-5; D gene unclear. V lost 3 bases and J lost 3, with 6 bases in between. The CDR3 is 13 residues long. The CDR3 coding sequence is TGTGCCAGCAGTTTTCGGCACAATCAGCCCCAGCATTTT. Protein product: CASSFRHNQPQHF.

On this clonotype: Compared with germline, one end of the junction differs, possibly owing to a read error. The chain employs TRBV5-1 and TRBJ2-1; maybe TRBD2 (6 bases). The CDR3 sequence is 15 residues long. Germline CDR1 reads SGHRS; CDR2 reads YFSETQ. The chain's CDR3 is CASSLDGSSYNEQFF. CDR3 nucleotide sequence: TGCGCCAGCAGTTTGGACGGGAGCTCCTACAATGAGCAGTTCTTC.

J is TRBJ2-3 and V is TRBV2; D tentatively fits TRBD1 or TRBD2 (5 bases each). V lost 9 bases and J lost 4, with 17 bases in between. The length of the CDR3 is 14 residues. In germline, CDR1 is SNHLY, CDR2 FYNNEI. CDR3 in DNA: TGTGCCAGAAGGGACGGGGCGATCGCAGATACGCAGTATTTT. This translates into CARRDGAIADTQYF.

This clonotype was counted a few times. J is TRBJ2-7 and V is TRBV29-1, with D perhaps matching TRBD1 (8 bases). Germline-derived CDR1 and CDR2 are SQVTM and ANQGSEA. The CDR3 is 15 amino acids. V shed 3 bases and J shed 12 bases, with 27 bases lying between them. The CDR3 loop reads CSVDLLGQGGRKRYF. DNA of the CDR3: TGCAGCGTTGATCTATTAGGACAGGGAGGGAGGAAGCGGTACTTC.

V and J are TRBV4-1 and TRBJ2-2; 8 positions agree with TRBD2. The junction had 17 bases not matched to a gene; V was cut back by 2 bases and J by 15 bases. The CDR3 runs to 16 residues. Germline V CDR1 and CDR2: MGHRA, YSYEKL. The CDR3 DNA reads TGCGCCAGCAGCCAAAGACGGGGGACGAACACCGGGGGGGTGTTTTTT. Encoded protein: CASSQRRGTNTGGVFF.

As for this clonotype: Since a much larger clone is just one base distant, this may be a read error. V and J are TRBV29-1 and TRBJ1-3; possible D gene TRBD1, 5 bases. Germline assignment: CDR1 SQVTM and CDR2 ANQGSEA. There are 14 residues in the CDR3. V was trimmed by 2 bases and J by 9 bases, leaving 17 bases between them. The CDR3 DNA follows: TGCAGCGTTGAAACTAGAGAAAGGGGTTCCACCATATATTTT. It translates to CSVETRERGSTIYF.

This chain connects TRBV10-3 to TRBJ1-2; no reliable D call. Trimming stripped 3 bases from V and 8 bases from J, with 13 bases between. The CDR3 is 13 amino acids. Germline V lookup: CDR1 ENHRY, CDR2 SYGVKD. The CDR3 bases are TGTGCCATCAGTGATTCCCTTGCCCACGGCTACACCTTC. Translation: CAISDSLAHGYTF.

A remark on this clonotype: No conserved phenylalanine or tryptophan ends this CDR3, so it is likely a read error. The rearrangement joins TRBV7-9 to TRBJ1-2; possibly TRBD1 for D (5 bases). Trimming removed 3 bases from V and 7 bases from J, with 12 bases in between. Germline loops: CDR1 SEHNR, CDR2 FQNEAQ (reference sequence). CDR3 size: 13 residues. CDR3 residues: CASSFGRGVGYTL. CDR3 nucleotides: TGTGCCAGCAGCTTTGGGAGGGGCGTTGGCTACACCTTA.

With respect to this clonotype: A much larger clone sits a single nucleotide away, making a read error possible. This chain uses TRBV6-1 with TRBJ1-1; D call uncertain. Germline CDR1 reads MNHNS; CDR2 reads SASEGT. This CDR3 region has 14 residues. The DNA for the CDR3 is TGTGCCAGCAGTGAAAAGTTCGGGATCACTGAAGTTTTCTTT. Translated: CASSEKFGITEVFF.

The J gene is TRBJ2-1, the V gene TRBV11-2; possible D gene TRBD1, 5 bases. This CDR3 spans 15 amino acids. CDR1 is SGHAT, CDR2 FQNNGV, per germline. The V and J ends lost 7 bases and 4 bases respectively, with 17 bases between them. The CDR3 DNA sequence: TGTGCCAGCACCGCCCTAGGGCGGACATACAATGAGCAGTTCTTC. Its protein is CASTALGRTYNEQFF.

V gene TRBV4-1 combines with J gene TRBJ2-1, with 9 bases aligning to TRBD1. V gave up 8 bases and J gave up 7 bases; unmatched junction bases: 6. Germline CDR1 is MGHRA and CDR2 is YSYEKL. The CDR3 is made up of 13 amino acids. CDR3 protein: CASSGTGTNEQFF. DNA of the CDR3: TGCGCCAGCTCAGGGACAGGGACGAATGAGCAGTTCTTC.

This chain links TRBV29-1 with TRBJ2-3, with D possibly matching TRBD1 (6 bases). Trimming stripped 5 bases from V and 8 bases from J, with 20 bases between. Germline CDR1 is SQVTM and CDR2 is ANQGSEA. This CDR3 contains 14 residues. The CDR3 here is CSVLARGYTVTQYF. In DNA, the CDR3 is TGCAGCGTTTTGGCCAGGGGCTACACGGTTACGCAGTATTTT.

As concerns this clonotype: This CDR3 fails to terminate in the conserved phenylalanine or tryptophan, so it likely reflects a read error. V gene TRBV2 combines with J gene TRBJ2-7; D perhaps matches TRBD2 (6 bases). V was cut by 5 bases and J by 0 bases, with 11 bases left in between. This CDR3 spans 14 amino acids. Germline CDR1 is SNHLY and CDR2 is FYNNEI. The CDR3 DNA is TGTGCCAGCAGTTTAGCGGCAAACTCCTACGAGCAGTACCTC. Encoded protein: CASSLAANSYEQYL.

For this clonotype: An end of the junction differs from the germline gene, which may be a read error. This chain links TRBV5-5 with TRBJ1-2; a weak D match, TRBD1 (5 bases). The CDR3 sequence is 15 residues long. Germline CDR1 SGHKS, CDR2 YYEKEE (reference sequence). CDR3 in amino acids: CASNKPGGQGDGYSF. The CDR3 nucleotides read TGTGCCAGCAACAAACCTGGTGGTCAGGGTGATGGCTACAGCTTC.

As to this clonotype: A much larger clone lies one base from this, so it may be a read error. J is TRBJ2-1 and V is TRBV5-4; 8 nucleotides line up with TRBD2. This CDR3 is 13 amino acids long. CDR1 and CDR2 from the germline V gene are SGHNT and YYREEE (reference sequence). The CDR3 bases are TGTGCCGGCAGCTTGTATGGCGGGGGGGAGCAGTTCTTC. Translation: CAGSLYGGGEQFF.

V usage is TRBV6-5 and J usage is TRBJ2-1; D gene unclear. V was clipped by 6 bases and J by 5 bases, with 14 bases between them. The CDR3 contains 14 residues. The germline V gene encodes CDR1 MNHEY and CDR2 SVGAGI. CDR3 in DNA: TGTGCCAGCAGCGTGTGGCTCGAAGACAATGAGCAGTTCTTC. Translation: CASSVWLEDNEQFF.

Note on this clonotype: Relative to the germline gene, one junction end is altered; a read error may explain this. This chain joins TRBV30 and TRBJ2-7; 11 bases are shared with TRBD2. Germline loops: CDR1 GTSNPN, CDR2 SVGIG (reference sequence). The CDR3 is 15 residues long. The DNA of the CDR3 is TGTGTCTGGAGCCTATTAGCGGGAGGGAGGTACAAGCAGTACTTC. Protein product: CVWSLLAGGRYKQYF.

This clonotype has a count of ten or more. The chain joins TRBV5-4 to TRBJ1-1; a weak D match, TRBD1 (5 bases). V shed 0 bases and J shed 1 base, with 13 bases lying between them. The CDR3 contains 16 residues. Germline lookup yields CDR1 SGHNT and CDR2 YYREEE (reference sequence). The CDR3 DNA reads TGTGCCAGCAGCTTGGATACACCGAGGGGGAACACTGAAGCTTTCTTT. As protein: CASSLDTPRGNTEAFF.

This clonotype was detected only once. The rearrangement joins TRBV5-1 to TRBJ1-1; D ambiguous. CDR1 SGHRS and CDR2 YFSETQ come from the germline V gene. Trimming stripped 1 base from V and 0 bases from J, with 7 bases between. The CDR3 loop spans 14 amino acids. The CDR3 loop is CASSLFTVNTEAFF. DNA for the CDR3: TGCGCCAGCAGCTTGTTCACGGTGAACACTGAAGCTTTCTTT.

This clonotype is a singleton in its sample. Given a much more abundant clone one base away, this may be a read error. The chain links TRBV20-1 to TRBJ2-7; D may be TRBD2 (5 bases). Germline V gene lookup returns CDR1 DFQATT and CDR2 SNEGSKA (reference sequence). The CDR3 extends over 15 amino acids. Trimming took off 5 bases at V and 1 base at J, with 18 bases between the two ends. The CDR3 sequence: CSAPLGVKRSYEQYF. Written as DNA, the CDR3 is TGCAGTGCTCCCCTGGGTGTGAAGCGGTCCTACGAGCAGTACTTC.